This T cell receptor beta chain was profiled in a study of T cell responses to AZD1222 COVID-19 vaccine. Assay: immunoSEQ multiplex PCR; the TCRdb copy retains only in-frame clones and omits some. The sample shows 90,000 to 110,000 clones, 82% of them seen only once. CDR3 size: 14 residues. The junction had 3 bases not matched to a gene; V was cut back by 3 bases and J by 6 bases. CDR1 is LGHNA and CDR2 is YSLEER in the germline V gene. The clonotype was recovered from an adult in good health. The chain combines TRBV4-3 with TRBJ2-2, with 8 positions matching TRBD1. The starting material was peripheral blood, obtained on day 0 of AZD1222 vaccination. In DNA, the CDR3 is TGCGCCAGCAGCCACAGACAGGGGCCCGGGGAGCTGTTTTTT. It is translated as CASSHRQGPGELFF.